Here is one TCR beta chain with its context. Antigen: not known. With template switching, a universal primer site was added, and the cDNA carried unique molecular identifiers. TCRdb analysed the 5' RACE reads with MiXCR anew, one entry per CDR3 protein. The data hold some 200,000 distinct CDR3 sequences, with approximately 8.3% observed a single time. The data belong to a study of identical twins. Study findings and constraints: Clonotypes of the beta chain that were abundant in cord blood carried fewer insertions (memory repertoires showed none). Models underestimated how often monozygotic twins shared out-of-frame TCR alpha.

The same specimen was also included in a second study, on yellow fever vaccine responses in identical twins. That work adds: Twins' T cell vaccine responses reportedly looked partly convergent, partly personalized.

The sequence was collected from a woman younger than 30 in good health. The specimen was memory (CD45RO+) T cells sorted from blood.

DNA of the CDR3: TGTGCCAGCAGCTTAGTAGGCCCCGCAGCCCAGCATTTT. This codes for CASSLVGPAAQHF. The chain has TRBV7-2 and TRBJ1-5; D call uncertain. Germline assignment: CDR1 SGHTA and CDR2 FQGNSA. The CDR3 sequence is 13 residues long. V was clipped by 1 base and J by 11 bases, with 12 bases between them.